The clone carrying this T cell receptor (beta chain) was picked up one time. What it binds is not known. Naive CD8 cells, CD45RO-negative and positively selected for CCR7, excluded terminally differentiated effector memory CD45RA+ cells. This specimen comes from a study of shared clonotypes between healthy human individuals. Study-level results: Generation probabilities of non-shared clonotypes were lower (relative to those shared by all four donors).

The V end was cut by 5 bases, the J end by 10 bases, with 20 bases between. The CDR3 contains 14 residues. Germline assignment: CDR1 LNHDA and CDR2 SQIVND (reference sequence). Some clones are missing from TCRdb's copy, which holds only in-frame ones; the method was immunoSEQ multiplex PCR. Of under 1 million clones in the sample, about 97% were seen once. The sequence derives from a man in his thirties or forties in good health. The sample consisted of naive CD8+ T cells sorted from blood. The rearrangement uses TRBV19 and TRBJ1-1; no firm D call. Here the CDR3 reads CASSLGILHTGAFF. As DNA, the CDR3 is TGTGCCAGTAGTCTGGGGATTCTTCATACCGGAGCTTTCTTT. Variable domain in full (rest from reference TRBV19 and TRBJ1-1): DGGITQSPKYLFRKEGQNVTLSCEQNLNHDAMYWYRQDPGQGLRLIYYSQIVNDFQKGDIAEGYSVSREKKESFPLTVTSAQKNPTAFYLCASSLGILHTGAFFGQGTRLTVV.